Below are 14 T cell receptor beta chains sequenced from a single sample in a study of shared clonotypes between healthy human individuals. Repertoires were generated with immunoSEQ multiplex PCR, while TCRdb's copy carries only in-frame clones and drops some. The data show around 500,000 clones, around three quarters seen once. Sequencing used PBMCs. These receptors originate from a woman aged 40 to 55 in good health. Some clones in this sample may be carry-over from other donors' samples.

The chain recombines TRBV10-3 with TRBJ2-1, with TRBD2 identical over 7 bases. Per germline, CDR1 ENHRY and CDR2 SYGVKD. With V trimmed by 6 bases and J by 8 bases, 4 bases remained unmatched. This CDR3 is built from 12 residues. The chain's CDR3 is CAISSTSDEQFF. In DNA form, the CDR3 reads TGTGCCATCAGCTCCACTAGCGATGAGCAGTTCTTC.

The rearrangement links TRBV19 to TRBJ1-5; D might be TRBD1 (5 bases). The CDR3 sequence is 14 residues long. Germline CDR1 and CDR2: LNHDA and SQIVND (reference sequence). V lost 5 bases, J lost 7 bases, and 15 bases lay in between. In DNA form, the CDR3 reads TGTGCCAGTAGTTGGGCAGGGCCTAGGCAGCCCCAGCATTTT. Protein: CASSWAGPRQPQHF.

CDR3 in amino acids: CASSYGPGLTLTYEQYF. The CDR3 DNA sequence: TGTGCCAGCAGTTATGGGCCCGGACTTACCCTCACCTACGAGCAGTACTTC. The chain has TRBV28 and TRBJ2-7, with D maybe TRBD2 (5 bases). V was cut by 4 bases and J by 2 bases, with 21 bases left in between. From germline, CDR1 is MDHEN and CDR2 SYDVKM. The CDR3 sequence is 17 residues long.

Only a few counts were recorded for this clone. The V call is TRBV5-4, the J call TRBJ1-1, with a weak D call TRBD1 (6 bases). With 3 bases removed from V and 2 bases from J, the gap between germline ends came to 14 bases. The CDR3 totals 15 residues. Germline values: CDR1 SGHNT, CDR2 YYREEE (reference sequence). The CDR3 coding sequence is TGTGCCAGCAGCTGGCCCGGCAGGGGAAACACTGAAGCTTTCTTT. Its translation: CASSWPGRGNTEAFF.

V is TRBV5-4 and J is TRBJ2-1; 10 bases agree with TRBD2. Germline lookup yields CDR1 SGHNT and CDR2 YYREEE (reference sequence). The trim removed 4 bases at V and 8 bases at J, leaving 6 bases unmatched. The CDR3 spans 14 residues. The CDR3 region has the DNA TGTGCCAGCAGCCCGGGACTAGCGACCGATGAGCAGTTCTTC. Translation gives CASSPGLATDEQFF. The complete variable domain, with remaining parts taken from reference TRBV5-4 and TRBJ2-1, reads ETGVTQSPTHLIKTRGQQVTLRCSSQSGHNTVSWYQQALGQGPQFIFQYYREEENGRGNFPPRFSGLQFPNYSSELNVNALELDDSALYLCASSPGLATDEQFFGPGTRLTVL.

This clone has only one observation. The chain uses TRBV9 and TRBJ2-1, with TRBD2 identical over 10 bases. The ends lost 2 bases at V and 4 bases at J; junction bases unmatched: 6. The CDR3 length is 16 residues. Germline loops: CDR1 SGDLS, CDR2 YYNGEE. The CDR3: CASSVSSGSGYNEQFF. The CDR3 DNA follows: TGTGCCAGCAGCGTGTCTAGCGGGAGTGGGTACAATGAGCAGTTCTTC.

The chain couples TRBV4-3 to TRBJ2-1; no clear D. CDR3 size: 13 residues. V lost 0 bases, J lost 5 bases, and 5 bases lay in between. The germline V gene encodes CDR1 LGHNA and CDR2 YSLEER. The CDR3 region is CASSQDRDNEQFF. For the CDR3, the DNA is TGCGCCAGCAGCCAAGATAGGGACAATGAGCAGTTCTTC.

The chain combines TRBV28 with TRBJ2-7; 7 bases map to TRBD1. The CDR3 has 13 amino acids. The V gene's germline CDR1 is MDHEN and CDR2 SYDVKM. Trimming took 2 bases from V and 5 from J; bases not matched to a gene: 3. Here the CDR3 DNA reads TGTGCCAGCAGTTTAACAGGGGTCGACGAGCAGTACTTC. Translation gives CASSLTGVDEQYF.

Comment on this clone: Other DNA sequences in the same sample also yield this CDR3. The chain combines TRBV30 with TRBJ1-1; D is perhaps TRBD1 (5 bases). The germline gives CDR1 GTSNPN, CDR2 SVGIG (reference sequence). This CDR3 region has 12 residues. The V gene lost 0 bases and the J gene lost 4 bases, with 6 bases spanning the gap. CDR3 sequence reads: CAWSVRGTEAFF. The CDR3 nucleotides are TGTGCCTGGAGTGTAAGGGGCACTGAAGCTTTCTTT. The variable domain in full, with the rest retrieved from reference TRBV30 and TRBJ1-1, is SQTIHQWPATLVQPVGSPLSLECTVEGTSNPNLYWYRQAAGRGLQLLFYSVGIGQISSEVPQNLSASRPQDRQFILSSKKLLLSDSGFYLCAWSVRGTEAFFGQGTRLTVV.

The rearrangement joins TRBV6-6 to TRBJ1-1; weak D call: TRBD1 (5 bases). This CDR3 is 15 amino acids long. From germline, CDR1 is MNHNY and CDR2 SVGAGI (reference sequence). The germline V and J ends were trimmed by 8 bases and 2 bases, with 18 bases remaining between them. CDR3 DNA sequence: TGTGCCAGCCGCGGGGTCCACGGGACCAACACTGAAGCTTTCTTT. Translation gives CASRGVHGTNTEAFF.

The chain combines TRBV2 with TRBJ2-1; D ambiguous. Germline V gives CDR1 SNHLY, CDR2 FYNNEI. V was cut by 7 bases and J by 10 bases, with 17 bases left in between. There are 13 residues in the CDR3. For the CDR3, the DNA is TGTGCCAGCACTCGAAGTACCGGATCGGAGCAGTTCTTC. It codes for CASTRSTGSEQFF.

This clone occurred a few times. The J gene is TRBJ1-5, the V gene TRBV6-1, with unresolved D. Germline loops: CDR1 MNHNS, CDR2 SASEGT. The CDR3 totals 15 residues. V lost 1 base to trimming and J lost 7 bases, with 14 bases between them. CDR3 nucleotides: TGTGCCAGCAGTGAAGTTCGGGCGATCGGGCAGCCCCAGCATTTT. Its protein product is CASSEVRAIGQPQHF.

This clone showed up just a few times. The V and J genes are TRBV28 and TRBJ2-1, with TRBD2 identical over 8 bases. Germline CDR1 and CDR2: MDHEN and SYDVKM. Losses at the gene ends were 5 bases for V and 1 base for J; bases not matched to a gene: 10. The CDR3 has 17 amino acids. The CDR3 sequence: CASSLAPASGSYNEQFF. The CDR3 nucleotides read TGTGCCAGCAGTCTTGCCCCGGCTAGCGGGTCCTACAATGAGCAGTTCTTC. The full variable domain, with the rest looked up from reference TRBV28 and TRBJ2-1, is DVKVTQSSRYLVKRTGEKVFLECVQDMDHENMFWYRQDPGLGLRLIYFSYDVKMKEKGDIPEGYSVSREKKERFSLILESASTNQTSMYLCASSLAPASGSYNEQFFGPGTRLTVL.

The V and J genes are TRBV13 and TRBJ1-2; D is unresolved. Trimming shortened V by 4 bases and J by 4 bases, and 10 bases separated the two germline ends. Per the germline V gene, CDR1 is PRHDT and CDR2 is FYEKMQ (reference sequence). The CDR3 runs to 13 residues. The CDR3 DNA sequence: TGTGCCAGCAGCTCACGGACGGGCTATGGCTACACCTTC. This translates into CASSSRTGYGYTF.